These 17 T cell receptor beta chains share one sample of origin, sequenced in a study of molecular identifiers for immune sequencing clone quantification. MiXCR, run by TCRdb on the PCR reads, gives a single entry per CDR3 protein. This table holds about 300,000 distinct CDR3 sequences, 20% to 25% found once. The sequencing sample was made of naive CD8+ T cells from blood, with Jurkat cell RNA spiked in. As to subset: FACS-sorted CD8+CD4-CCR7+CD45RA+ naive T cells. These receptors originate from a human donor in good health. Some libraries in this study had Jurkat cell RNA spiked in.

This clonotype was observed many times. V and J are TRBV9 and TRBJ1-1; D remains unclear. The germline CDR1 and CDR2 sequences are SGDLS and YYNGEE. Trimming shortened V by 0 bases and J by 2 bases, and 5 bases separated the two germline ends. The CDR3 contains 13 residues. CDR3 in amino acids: CASSVGANTEAFF. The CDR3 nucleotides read TGTGCCAGCAGCGTAGGAGCTAACACTGAAGCTTTCTTT.

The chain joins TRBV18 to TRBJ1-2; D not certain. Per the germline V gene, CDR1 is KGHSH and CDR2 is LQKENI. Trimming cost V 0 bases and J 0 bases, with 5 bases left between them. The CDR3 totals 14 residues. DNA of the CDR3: TGTGCCAGCTCACCACCGGGGACTAACTATGGCTACACCTTC. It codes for CASSPPGTNYGYTF.

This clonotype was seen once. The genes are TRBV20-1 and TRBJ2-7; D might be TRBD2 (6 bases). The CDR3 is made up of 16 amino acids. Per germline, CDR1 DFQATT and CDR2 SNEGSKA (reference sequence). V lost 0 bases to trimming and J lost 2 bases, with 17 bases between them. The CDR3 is CSARDQGSREPYEQYF. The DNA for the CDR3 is TGCAGTGCTAGAGATCAAGGCTCCCGGGAGCCCTACGAGCAGTACTTC.

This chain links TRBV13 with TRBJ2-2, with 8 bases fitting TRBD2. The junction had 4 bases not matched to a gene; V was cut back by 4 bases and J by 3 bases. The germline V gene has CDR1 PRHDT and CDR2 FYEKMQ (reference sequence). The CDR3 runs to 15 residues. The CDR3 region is CASSSAGVDTGELFF. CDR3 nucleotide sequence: TGTGCCAGCAGCTCAGCGGGAGTTGACACCGGGGAGCTGTTTTTT.

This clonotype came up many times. The CDR3 sequence: CASSQSVRTENYGYTF. In nucleotides, the CDR3 is TGCGCCAGCAGCCAATCCGTTCGGACAGAGAACTATGGCTACACCTTC. The chain has TRBV4-3 and TRBJ1-2; TRBD1 is a possible D gene (6 bases). The germline V and J ends were trimmed by 2 bases and 2 bases, with 15 bases remaining between them. This CDR3 spans 16 amino acids. The germline CDR1 and CDR2 sequences are LGHNA and YSLEER.

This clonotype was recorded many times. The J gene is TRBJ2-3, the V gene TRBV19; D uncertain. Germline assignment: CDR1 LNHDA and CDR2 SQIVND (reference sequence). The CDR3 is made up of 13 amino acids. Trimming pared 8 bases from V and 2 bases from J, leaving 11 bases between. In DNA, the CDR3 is TGTGCCAGTTCTGAGCCCCTCACAGATACGCAGTATTTT. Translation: CASSEPLTDTQYF. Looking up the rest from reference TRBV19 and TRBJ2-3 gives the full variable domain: DGGITQSPKYLFRKEGQNVTLSCEQNLNHDAMYWYRQDPGQGLRLIYYSQIVNDFQKGDIAEGYSVSREKKESFPLTVTSAQKNPTAFYLCASSEPLTDTQYFGPGTRLTVL.

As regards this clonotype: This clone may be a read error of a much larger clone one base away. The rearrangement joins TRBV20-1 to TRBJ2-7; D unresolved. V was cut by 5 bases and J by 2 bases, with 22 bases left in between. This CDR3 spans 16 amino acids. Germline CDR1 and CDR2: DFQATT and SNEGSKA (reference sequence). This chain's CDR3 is CSAPGHNRRGTYEQYF. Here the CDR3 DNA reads TGCAGTGCTCCGGGTCACAACCGCCGAGGCACCTACGAGCAGTACTTC.

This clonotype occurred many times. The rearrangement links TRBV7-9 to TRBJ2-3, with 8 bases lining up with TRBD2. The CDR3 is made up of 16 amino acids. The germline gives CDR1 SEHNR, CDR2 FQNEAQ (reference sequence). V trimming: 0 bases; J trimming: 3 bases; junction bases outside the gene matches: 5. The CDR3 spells CASSLALLAVTDTQYF. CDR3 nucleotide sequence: TGTGCCAGCAGCTTAGCGTTACTAGCGGTTACAGATACGCAGTATTTT.

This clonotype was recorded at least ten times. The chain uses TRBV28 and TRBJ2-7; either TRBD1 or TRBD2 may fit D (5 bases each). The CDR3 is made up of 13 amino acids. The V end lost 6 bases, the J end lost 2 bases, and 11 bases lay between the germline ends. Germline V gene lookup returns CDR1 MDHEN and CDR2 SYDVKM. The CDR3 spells CASRGLGAYEQYF. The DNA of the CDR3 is TGTGCCAGCAGGGGTCTGGGGGCCTACGAGCAGTACTTC. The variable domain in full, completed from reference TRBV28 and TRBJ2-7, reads DVKVTQSSRYLVKRTGEKVFLECVQDMDHENMFWYRQDPGLGLRLIYFSYDVKMKEKGDIPEGYSVSREKKERFSLILESASTNQTSMYLCASRGLGAYEQYFGPGTRLTVT.

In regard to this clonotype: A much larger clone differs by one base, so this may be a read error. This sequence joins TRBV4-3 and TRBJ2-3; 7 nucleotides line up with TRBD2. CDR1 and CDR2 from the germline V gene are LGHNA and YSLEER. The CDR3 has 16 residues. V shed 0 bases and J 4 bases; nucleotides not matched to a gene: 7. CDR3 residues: CASSQDAGGSPDTQYF. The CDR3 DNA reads TGCGCCAGCAGCCAAGACGCTGGCGGGAGCCCAGATACGCAGTATTTT.

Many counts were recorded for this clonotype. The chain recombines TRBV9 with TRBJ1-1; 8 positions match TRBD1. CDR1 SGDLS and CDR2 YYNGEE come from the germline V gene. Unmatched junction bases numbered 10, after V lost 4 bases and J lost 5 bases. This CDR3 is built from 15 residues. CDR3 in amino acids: CASSLTQGAGTEAFF. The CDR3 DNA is TGTGCCAGCAGCCTCACCCAGGGGGCGGGAACTGAAGCTTTCTTT.

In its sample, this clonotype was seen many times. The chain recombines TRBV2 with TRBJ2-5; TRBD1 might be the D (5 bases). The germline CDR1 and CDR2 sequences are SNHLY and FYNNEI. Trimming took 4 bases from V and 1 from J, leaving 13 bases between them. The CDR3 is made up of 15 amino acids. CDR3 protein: CASSGSRALQETQYF. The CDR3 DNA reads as TGTGCCAGCAGTGGAAGCAGGGCCCTCCAAGAGACCCAGTACTTC. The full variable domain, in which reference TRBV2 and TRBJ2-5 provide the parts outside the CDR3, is EPEVTQTPSHQVTQMGQEVILRCVPISNHLYFYWYRQILGQKVEFLVSFYNNEISEKSEIFDDQFSVERPDGSNFTLKIRSTKLEDSAMYFCASSGSRALQETQYFGPGTRLLVL.

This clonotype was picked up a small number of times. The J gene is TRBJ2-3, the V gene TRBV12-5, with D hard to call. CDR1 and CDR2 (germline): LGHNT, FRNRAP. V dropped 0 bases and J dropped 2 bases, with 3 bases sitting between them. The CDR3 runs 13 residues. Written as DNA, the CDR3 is TGTGCTAGTGGTTTGGTCTACACAGATACGCAGTATTTT. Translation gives CASGLVYTDTQYF.

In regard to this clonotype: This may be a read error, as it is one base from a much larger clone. The CDR3 DNA reads as TGTGCCAGTGGTATAGTCGGGTCCAATGAGCAGTTCTTC. Translation: CASGIVGSNEQFF. The V gene is TRBV19, the J gene TRBJ2-1; D gene uncertain. Germline values: CDR1 LNHDA, CDR2 SQIVND (reference sequence). There are 13 residues in the CDR3.

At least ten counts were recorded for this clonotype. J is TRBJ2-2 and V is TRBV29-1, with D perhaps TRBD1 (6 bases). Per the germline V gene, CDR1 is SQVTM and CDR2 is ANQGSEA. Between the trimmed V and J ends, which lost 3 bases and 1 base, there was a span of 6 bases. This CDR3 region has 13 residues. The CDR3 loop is CSVDRGNTGELFF. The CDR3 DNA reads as TGCAGCGTTGACAGGGGGAACACCGGGGAGCTGTTTTTT.

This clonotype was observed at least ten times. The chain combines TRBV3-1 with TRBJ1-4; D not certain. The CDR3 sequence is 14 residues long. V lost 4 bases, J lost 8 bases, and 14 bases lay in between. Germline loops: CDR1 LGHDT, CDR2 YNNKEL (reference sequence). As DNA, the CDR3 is TGTGCCAGCAGCCCTGTAAACGTGCGCGAAAAACTGTTTTTT. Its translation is CASSPVNVREKLFF.

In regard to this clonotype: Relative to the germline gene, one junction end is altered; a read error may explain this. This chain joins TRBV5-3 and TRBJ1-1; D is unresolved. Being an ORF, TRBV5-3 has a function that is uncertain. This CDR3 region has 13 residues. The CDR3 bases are TGTGCCAGCAGCTTGGCGATGAACGCTGAAGCTTTCTTT. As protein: CASSLAMNAEAFF.